This T cell receptor (beta chain) was recorded in a study of OX40 agonist ivuxolimab in advanced cancers. Profiling relied on immunoSEQ multiplex PCR, and the TCRdb table lists in-frame clones only, not all of them. Of 34,000 or so clones listed, roughly 79% are singletons. The CDR3 spans 15 residues. Germline lookup yields CDR1 SGHRS and CDR2 YFSETQ. V trimming: 7 bases; J trimming: 2 bases; junction bases outside the gene matches: 6. Notes on this clone: What it binds is not known.

Study findings and constraints: At 0.1 to 3.0 mg/kg, CD4+ and CD8+ blood T cells expanded clonally by week 6.

The TCR was taken from an adult with an advanced solid tumor such as melanoma, head and neck, liver or kidney cancer. Sequenced material: CD4+ or CD8+ T cells sorted from blood, taken in a trial of the OX40 agonist ivuxolimab. The chain links TRBV5-1 to TRBJ2-5, with TRBD2 matching 12 bases. CDR3 protein: CASYILAGGQETQYF. For the CDR3, the DNA is TGCGCCAGCTACATACTAGCGGGGGGACAAGAGACCCAGTACTTC. Combining the CDR3 with reference TRBV5-1 and TRBJ2-5 gives the whole variable domain KAGVTQTPRYLIKTRGQQVTLSCSPISGHRSVSWYQQTPGQGLQFLFEYFSETQRNKGNFPGRFSGRQFSNSRSEMNVSTLELGDSALYLCASYILAGGQETQYFGPGTRLLVL.